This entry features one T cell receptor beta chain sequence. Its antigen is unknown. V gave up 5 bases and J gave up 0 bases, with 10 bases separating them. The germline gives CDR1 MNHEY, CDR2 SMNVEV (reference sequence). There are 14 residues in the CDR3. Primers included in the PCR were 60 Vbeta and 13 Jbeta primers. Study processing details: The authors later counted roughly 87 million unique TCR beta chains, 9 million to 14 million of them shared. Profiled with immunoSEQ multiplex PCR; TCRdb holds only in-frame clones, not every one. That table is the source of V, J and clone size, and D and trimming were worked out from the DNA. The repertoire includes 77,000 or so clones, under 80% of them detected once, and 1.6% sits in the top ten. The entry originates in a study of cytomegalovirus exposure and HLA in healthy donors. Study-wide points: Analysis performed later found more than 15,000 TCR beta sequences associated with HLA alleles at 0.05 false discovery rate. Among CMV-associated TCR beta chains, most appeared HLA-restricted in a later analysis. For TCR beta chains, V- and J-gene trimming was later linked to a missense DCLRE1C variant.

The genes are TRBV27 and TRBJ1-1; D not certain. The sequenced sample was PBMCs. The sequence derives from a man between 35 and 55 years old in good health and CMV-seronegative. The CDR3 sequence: CASSSPELNTEAFF. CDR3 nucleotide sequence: TGTGCCAGCAGTAGTCCGGAGTTGAACACTGAAGCTTTCTTT.